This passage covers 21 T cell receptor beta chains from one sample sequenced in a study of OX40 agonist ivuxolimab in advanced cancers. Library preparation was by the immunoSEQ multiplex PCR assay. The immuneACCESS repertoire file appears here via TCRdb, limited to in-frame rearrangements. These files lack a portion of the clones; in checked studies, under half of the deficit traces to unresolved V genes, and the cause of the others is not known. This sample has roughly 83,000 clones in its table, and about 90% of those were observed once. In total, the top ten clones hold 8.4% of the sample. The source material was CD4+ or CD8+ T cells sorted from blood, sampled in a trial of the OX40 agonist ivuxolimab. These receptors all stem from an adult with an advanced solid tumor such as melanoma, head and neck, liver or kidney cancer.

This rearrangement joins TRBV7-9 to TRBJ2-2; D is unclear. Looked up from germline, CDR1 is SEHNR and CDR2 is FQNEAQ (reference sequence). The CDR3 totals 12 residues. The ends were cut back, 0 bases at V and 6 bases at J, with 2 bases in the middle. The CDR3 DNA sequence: TGTGCCAGCAGCTTAGCTCCCGGGGAGCTGTTTTTT. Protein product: CASSLAPGELFF.

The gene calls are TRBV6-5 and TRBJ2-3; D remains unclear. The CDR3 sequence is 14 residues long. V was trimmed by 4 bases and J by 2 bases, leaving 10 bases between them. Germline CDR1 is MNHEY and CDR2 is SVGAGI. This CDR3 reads CASSWAENTDTQYF. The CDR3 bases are TGTGCCAGCAGTTGGGCGGAGAACACAGATACGCAGTATTTT.

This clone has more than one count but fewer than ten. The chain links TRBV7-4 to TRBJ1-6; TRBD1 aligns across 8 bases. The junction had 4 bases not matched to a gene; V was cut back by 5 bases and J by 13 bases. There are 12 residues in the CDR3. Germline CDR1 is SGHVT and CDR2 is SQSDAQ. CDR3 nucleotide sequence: TGTGCCAGCAGCCAGACAGGGGCCCCCCTCCACTTT. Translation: CASSQTGAPLHF.

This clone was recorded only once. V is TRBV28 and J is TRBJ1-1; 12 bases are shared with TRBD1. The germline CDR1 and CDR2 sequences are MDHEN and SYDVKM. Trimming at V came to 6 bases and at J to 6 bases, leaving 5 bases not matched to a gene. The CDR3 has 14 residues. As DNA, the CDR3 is TGTGCCAGCAGATCCGGGACAGGGGGCTCTGAAGCTTTCTTT. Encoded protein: CASRSGTGGSEAFF. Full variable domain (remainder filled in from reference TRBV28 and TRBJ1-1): DVKVTQSSRYLVKRTGEKVFLECVQDMDHENMFWYRQDPGLGLRLIYFSYDVKMKEKGDIPEGYSVSREKKERFSLILESASTNQTSMYLCASRSGTGGSEAFFGQGTRLTVV.

CDR3: CASMAFSNQPQHF. CDR3 bases: TGTGCCAGCATGGCGTTTAGCAATCAGCCCCAGCATTTT. The chain combines TRBV25-1 with TRBJ1-5; D uncertain. Trimming cost V 7 bases and J 0 bases, with 7 bases left between them. Germline lookup yields CDR1 MGHDK and CDR2 SYGVNS. CDR3 length equals 13 residues.

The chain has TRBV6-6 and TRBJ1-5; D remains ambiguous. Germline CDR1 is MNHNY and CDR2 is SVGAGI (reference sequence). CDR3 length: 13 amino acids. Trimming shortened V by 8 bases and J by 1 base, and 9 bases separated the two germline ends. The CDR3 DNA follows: TGTGCCAGCGTTAGTTGGAGCAATCAGCCCCAGCATTTT. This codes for CASVSWSNQPQHF.

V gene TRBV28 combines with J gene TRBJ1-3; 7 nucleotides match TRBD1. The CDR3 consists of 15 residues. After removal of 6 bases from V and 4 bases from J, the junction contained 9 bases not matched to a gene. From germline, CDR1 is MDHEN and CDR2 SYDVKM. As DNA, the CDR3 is TGTGCCAGCAGCCTCCTGGGAGGGGGCGGAAACACCATATATTTT. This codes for CASSLLGGGGNTIYF.

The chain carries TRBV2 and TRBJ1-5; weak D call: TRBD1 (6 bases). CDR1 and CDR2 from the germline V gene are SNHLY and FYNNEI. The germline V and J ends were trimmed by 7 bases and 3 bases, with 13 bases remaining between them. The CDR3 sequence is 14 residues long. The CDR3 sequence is CASMPGQLNQPQHF. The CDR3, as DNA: TGTGCCAGCATGCCGGGACAACTCAATCAGCCCCAGCATTTT.

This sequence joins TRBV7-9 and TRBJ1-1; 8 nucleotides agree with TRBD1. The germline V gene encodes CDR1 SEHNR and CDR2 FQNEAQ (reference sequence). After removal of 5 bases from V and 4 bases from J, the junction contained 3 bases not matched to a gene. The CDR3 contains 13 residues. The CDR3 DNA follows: TGTGCCAGCAGCCCTACAGGGGGCACTGAAGCTTTCTTT. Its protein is CASSPTGGTEAFF. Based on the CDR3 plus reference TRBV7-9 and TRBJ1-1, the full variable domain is DTGVSQNPRHKITKRGQNVTFRCDPISEHNRLYWYRQTLGQGPEFLTYFQNEAQLEKSRLLSDRFSAERPKGSFSTLEIQRTEQGDSAMYLCASSPTGGTEAFFGQGTRLTVV.

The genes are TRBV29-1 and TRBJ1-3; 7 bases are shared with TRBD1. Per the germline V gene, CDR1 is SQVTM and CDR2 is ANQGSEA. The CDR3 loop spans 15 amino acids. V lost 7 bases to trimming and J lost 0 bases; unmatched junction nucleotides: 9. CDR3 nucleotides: TGCAGCGCTCGACAGGGATTTTCCTCTGGAAACACCATATATTTT. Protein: CSARQGFSSGNTIYF.

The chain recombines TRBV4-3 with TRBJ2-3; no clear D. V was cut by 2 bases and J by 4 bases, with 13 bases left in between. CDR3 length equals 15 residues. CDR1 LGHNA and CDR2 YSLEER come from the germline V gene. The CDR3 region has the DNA TGCGCCAGCAGCCAATCAGAACACCAATCAGATACGCAGTATTTT. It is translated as CASSQSEHQSDTQYF.

CDR3 coding DNA: TGTGCCAGCAGCATTCGCACAGATACGCAGTATTTT. It yields the protein CASSIRTDTQYF. This chain uses TRBV12-1 with TRBJ2-3. TRBV12-1 is tagged as a pseudogene. The CDR3 extends over 12 amino acids.

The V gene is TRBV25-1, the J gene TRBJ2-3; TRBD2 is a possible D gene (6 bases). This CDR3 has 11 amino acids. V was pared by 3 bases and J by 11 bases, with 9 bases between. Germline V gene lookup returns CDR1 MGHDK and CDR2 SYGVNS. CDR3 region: CASSDGRKQYF. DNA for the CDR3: TGTGCCAGCAGTGATGGGAGGAAGCAGTATTTT.

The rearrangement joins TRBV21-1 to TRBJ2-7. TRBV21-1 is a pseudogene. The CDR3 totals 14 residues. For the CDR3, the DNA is TGTGCCAGCAGCTTCCGACCCCAGACGGGCGAGCAGTACGTC. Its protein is CASSFRPQTGEQYV.

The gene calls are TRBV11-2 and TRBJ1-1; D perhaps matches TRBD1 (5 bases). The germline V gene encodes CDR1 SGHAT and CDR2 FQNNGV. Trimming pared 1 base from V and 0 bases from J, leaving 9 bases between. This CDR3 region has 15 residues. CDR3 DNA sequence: TGTGCCAGCAGCTTAGGACAGTGGATGAACACTGAAGCTTTCTTT. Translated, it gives CASSLGQWMNTEAFF.

The CDR3 reads CASSPPVGRIEAFF. As DNA, the CDR3 is TGTGCCAGCAGCCCCCCCGTTGGGCGAATTGAAGCTTTCTTT. The chain has TRBV13 and TRBJ1-1; no clear D gene. The V gene's germline CDR1 is PRHDT and CDR2 FYEKMQ (reference sequence). V shed 5 bases and J shed 7 bases, with 17 bases lying between them. CDR3 size: 14 residues.

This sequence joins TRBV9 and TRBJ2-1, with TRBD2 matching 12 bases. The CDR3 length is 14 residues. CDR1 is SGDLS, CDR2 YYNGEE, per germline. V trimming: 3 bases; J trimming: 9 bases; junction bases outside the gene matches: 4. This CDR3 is CASSASGGATEQFF. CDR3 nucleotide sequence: TGTGCCAGCAGCGCTAGCGGGGGGGCCACTGAGCAGTTCTTC. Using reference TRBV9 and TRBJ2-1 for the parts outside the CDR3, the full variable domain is DSGVTQTPKHLITATGQRVTLRCSPRSGDLSVYWYQQSLDQGLQFLIQYYNGEERAKGNILERFSAQQFPDLHSELNLSSLELGDSALYFCASSASGGATEQFFGPGTRLTVL.

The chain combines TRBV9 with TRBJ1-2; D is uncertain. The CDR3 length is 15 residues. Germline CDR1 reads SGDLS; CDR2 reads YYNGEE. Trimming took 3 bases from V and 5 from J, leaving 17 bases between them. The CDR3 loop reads CASSGGFGMFYGYTF. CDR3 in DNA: TGTGCCAGCAGCGGGGGATTCGGGATGTTTTATGGCTACACCTTC.

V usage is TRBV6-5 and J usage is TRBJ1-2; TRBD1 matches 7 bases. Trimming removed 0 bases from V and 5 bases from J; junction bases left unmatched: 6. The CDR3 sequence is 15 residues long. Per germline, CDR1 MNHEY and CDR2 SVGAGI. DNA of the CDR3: TGTGCCAGCAGTTACTCGCTGACAGGGAGATATGGCTACACCTTC. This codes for CASSYSLTGRYGYTF.

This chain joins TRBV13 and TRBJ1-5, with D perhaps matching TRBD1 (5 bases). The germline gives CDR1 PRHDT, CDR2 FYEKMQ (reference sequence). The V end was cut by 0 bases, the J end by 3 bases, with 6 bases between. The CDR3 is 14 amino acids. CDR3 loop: CASSLGQDNQPQHF. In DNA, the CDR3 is TGTGCCAGCAGCTTAGGACAGGACAATCAGCCCCAGCATTTT.

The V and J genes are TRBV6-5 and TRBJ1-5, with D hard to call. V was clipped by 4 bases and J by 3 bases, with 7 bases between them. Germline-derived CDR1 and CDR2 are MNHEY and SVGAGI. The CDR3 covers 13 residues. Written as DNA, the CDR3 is TGTGCCAGCAGTTCAGGTCTCAATCAGCCCCAGCATTTT. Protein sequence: CASSSGLNQPQHF.